This T cell receptor (beta chain) was sequenced for a study of blood T cell repertoires in COVID-19. Overall study: T cells, B-cell-depleted T cells, or PBMCs provided the cDNA or gDNA that served as material.

The J segment lost 7 bases and the V segment lost 5 bases, leaving 7 bases of the junction unmatched. This CDR3 spans 13 amino acids. Looked up from germline, CDR1 is LNHNV and CDR2 is YYDKDF (reference sequence). Seattle patients were enrolled while actively infected and followed longitudinally. Original processing methods: Nucleated cell counts were estimated from reference gene primer amplification. Assay: immunoSEQ multiplex PCR; the TCRdb copy retains only in-frame clones and omits some. The V and J calls and clone size are taken from that table; D and trimming were inferred from the DNA. The sample holds hundreds of thousands of clones; 88% are singletons and the top ten take roughly 6.6%.

This receptor was obtained from a woman aged 70-85 years with COVID-19, enrolled during active disease. Sequencing used peripheral blood. This chain links TRBV15 with TRBJ1-2; TRBD1 matches 7 bases. The CDR3 coding sequence is TGTGCCACCAGCTTTGACAGGGTGAGTGGCTACACCTTC. Its translation: CATSFDRVSGYTF.